These 21 T cell receptor beta chains came from one sample sequenced in a study of technical replicates of blood from a handful of donors. Generated by immunoSEQ multiplex PCR, the TCRdb table keeps only in-frame clones and is missing some. The sample has roughly 93,000 clones; about 95% are singletons. Specimen: T cells isolated from PBMCs. The receptor set was obtained from a human donor in good health.

V usage is TRBV5-4 and J usage is TRBJ2-7; 12 positions match TRBD2. Germline lookup yields CDR1 SGHNT and CDR2 YYREEE (reference sequence). CDR3 length: 15 residues. With 4 bases clipped from V and 2 bases from J, the junction kept 4 bases outside the gene matches. Written as DNA, the CDR3 is TGTGCCAGCAGCCCGGGACTAGCGGGTACCTACGAGCAGTACTTC. It codes for CASSPGLAGTYEQYF.

The chain is built from TRBV5-6 and TRBJ2-3; D perhaps matches TRBD2 (5 bases). This CDR3 is 13 amino acids long. Germline assignment: CDR1 SGHDT and CDR2 YYEEEE. Trimming stripped 1 base from V and 7 bases from J, with 10 bases between. The CDR3, as DNA: TGTGCCAGCAGCTTGTCTGCGGGTCATACGCAGTATTTT. Its protein product is CASSLSAGHTQYF.

The rearrangement uses TRBV6-5 and TRBJ1-4; D uncertain. The CDR3 spans 14 residues. V lost 2 bases, J lost 8 bases, and 12 bases lay in between. The germline V gene encodes CDR1 MNHEY and CDR2 SVGAGI. In DNA, the CDR3 is TGTGCCAGCAGTTACGGTCGTTTCGGGGAAAAACTGTTTTTT. Translation gives CASSYGRFGEKLFF.

The chain links TRBV7-9 to TRBJ2-1, with 7 positions matching TRBD2. The germline CDR1 and CDR2 sequences are SEHNR and FQNEAQ (reference sequence). There are 15 residues in the CDR3. Losses at the gene ends were 2 bases for V and 4 bases for J; bases not matched to a gene: 5. Written as DNA, the CDR3 is TGTGCCAGCAGCTTAAGTCTAGCGGTTTACAATGAGCAGTTCTTC. Residues: CASSLSLAVYNEQFF.

The J gene is TRBJ1-1, the V gene TRBV11-2; 8 bases match TRBD1. CDR1 SGHAT and CDR2 FQNNGV come from the germline V gene. With 5 bases clipped from V and 6 bases from J, the junction kept 5 bases outside the gene matches. The CDR3 consists of 13 residues. The CDR3 sequence is CASSPDRGPEAFF. The CDR3 nucleotides read TGTGCCAGCAGCCCCGACAGGGGCCCTGAAGCTTTCTTT.

This clone appeared once. This chain joins TRBV19 and TRBJ2-7; D gene uncertain. CDR1 and CDR2 (germline): LNHDA, SQIVND (reference sequence). There are 13 residues in the CDR3. Trimming removed 8 bases at V and 5 bases at J, with 16 bases between. CDR3 coding DNA: TGTGCCAGTCGAGAAGGTTATCAGGACGAGCAGTACTTC. Translating gives CASREGYQDEQYF.

J is TRBJ2-7 and V is TRBV25-1, with a possible D match to TRBD2 (7 bases). The ends were cut back, 4 bases at V and 0 bases at J, with 13 bases in the middle. The CDR3 totals 15 residues. Germline loops: CDR1 MGHDK, CDR2 SYGVNS. CDR3 bases: TGTGCCAGCAGTGCGGGAGGACAGACCTCCTACGAGCAGTACTTC. It specifies CASSAGGQTSYEQYF.

V gene TRBV27 combines with J gene TRBJ1-3, with 8 bases aligning to TRBD1. V was pared by 5 bases and J by 4 bases, with 4 bases of the junction left unmatched. CDR1 is MNHEY and CDR2 is SMNVEV in the germline V gene (reference sequence). The CDR3 spans 14 residues. CDR3: CASSRRTGGNTIYF. The CDR3 nucleotides read TGTGCCAGCAGTAGAAGGACAGGGGGAAACACCATATATTTT.

The rearrangement links TRBV30 to TRBJ1-2; D gene ambiguous. Germline CDR1 GTSNPN, CDR2 SVGIG (reference sequence). Trimming shortened V by 0 bases and J by 10 bases, and 9 bases separated the two germline ends. The CDR3 has 11 residues. The CDR3 DNA is TGTGCCTGGAGTGTTAACAGTCCCTACACCTTC. Residues: CAWSVNSPYTF.

This chain links TRBV6-5 with TRBJ1-2, with TRBD1 as a possible D gene (5 bases). Per the germline V gene, CDR1 is MNHEY and CDR2 is SVGAGI. V lost 8 bases and J 4 bases, leaving 20 bases between the germline ends. The CDR3 consists of 15 residues. The CDR3 here is CASSRGGRVGYGYTF. CDR3 sequence (DNA): TGTGCCAGCTCCCGAGGCGGCAGGGTAGGCTATGGCTACACCTTC.

The gene calls are TRBV4-1 and TRBJ2-7; TRBD2 might be the D (5 bases). Per germline, CDR1 MGHRA and CDR2 YSYEKL. This CDR3 comprises 13 residues. V lost 1 base and J 3 bases, leaving 7 bases between the germline ends. CDR3 sequence: CASSQVRGYEQYF. The CDR3 coding sequence is TGCGCCAGCAGCCAAGTTCGGGGCTACGAGCAGTACTTC.

This clone appeared once. The CDR3, as DNA: TGCGCCAGCAGCCGGGGACTAGCGGGAGGCAGGGGCTCCTACGAGCAGTACTTC. This translates into CASSRGLAGGRGSYEQYF. The genes are TRBV4-1 and TRBJ2-7, with 15 bases matching TRBD2. Germline CDR1 MGHRA, CDR2 YSYEKL. The CDR3 sequence is 18 residues long. With V trimmed by 4 bases and J by 0 bases, 7 bases remained unmatched.

The chain carries TRBV7-9 and TRBJ1-1; no definite D call. V lost 6 bases, J lost 1 base, and 9 bases lay in between. The CDR3 consists of 13 residues. Germline CDR1 reads SEHNR; CDR2 reads FQNEAQ (reference sequence). This CDR3 reads CASRREGNTEAFF. CDR3 nucleotides: TGTGCCAGCAGGAGGGAGGGGAACACTGAAGCTTTCTTT.

The V call is TRBV27, the J call TRBJ2-3; D unresolved. In germline, CDR1 is MNHEY, CDR2 SMNVEV (reference sequence). This CDR3 has 14 residues. Trimming removed 2 bases from V and 2 bases from J, with 8 bases in between. The CDR3 protein is CASSLETPTDTQYF. Written as DNA, the CDR3 is TGTGCCAGCAGTTTAGAGACTCCCACAGATACGCAGTATTTT.

This clone has only one observation. V gene TRBV2 combines with J gene TRBJ1-4; perhaps TRBD1 as D (5 bases). Germline CDR1 SNHLY, CDR2 FYNNEI. The CDR3 covers 16 residues. The V and J ends lost 5 bases and 6 bases respectively, with 19 bases between them. CDR3 sequence: CASSPTLGDFDEKLFF. In nucleotides, the CDR3 is TGTGCCAGCAGTCCCACCCTAGGGGATTTCGATGAAAAACTGTTTTTT.

This chain links TRBV19 with TRBJ2-1; D remains ambiguous. The length of the CDR3 is 11 residues. CDR1 and CDR2 (germline): LNHDA, SQIVND (reference sequence). V was pared by 6 bases and J by 3 bases, with 3 bases between. CDR3 nucleotides: TGTGCCAGTAGGAGCTACAATGAGCAGTTCTTC. This translates into CASRSYNEQFF.

This chain uses TRBV5-6 with TRBJ2-7; 12 bases line up with TRBD2. Germline CDR1 SGHDT, CDR2 YYEEEE. The CDR3 is 16 amino acids. V was clipped by 1 base and J by 6 bases; unmatched bases: 8. The CDR3 here is CASSLKGLAGGIEQYF. The CDR3 bases are TGTGCCAGCAGCTTGAAGGGCCTAGCGGGGGGGATCGAGCAGTACTTC.

The rearrangement joins TRBV28 to TRBJ1-5; TRBD1 matches 9 bases. In germline, CDR1 is MDHEN, CDR2 SYDVKM. The CDR3 has 12 amino acids. The trim removed 10 bases at V and 5 bases at J, leaving 3 bases unmatched. CDR3 protein: CATWDRDQPQHF. CDR3 bases: TGTGCCACCTGGGACAGGGATCAGCCCCAGCATTTT.

The chain employs TRBV20-1 and TRBJ2-7; no reliable D call. There are 11 residues in the CDR3. From germline, CDR1 is DFQATT and CDR2 SNEGSKA (reference sequence). Trimming stripped 5 bases from V and 3 bases from J, with 8 bases between. The CDR3 loop reads CSASRSYEQYF. The DNA for the CDR3 is TGCAGTGCTTCGAGGAGCTACGAGCAGTACTTC.

The rearrangement links TRBV10-2 to TRBJ2-7; 13 positions agree with TRBD2. This CDR3 has 14 amino acids. CDR1 is WSHSY, CDR2 SAAADI, per germline. The V gene end was trimmed by 11 bases and the J gene end by 5 bases; junction bases not matched to a gene: 9. The CDR3 DNA is TGCGCCTGCACCCCCGGGACTAGCGGGAACGAGCAGTACTTC. Amino acids: CACTPGTSGNEQYF.

The chain joins TRBV19 to TRBJ2-5; 10 bases align to TRBD2. This CDR3 has 17 amino acids. V shed 5 bases and J 4 bases; nucleotides not matched to a gene: 13. Germline assignment: CDR1 LNHDA and CDR2 SQIVND (reference sequence). The CDR3 nucleotides read TGTGCCAGTAGTCCGGTACTAGCGGGGAATCCGGGAGAGACCCAGTACTTC. Its translation: CASSPVLAGNPGETQYF.